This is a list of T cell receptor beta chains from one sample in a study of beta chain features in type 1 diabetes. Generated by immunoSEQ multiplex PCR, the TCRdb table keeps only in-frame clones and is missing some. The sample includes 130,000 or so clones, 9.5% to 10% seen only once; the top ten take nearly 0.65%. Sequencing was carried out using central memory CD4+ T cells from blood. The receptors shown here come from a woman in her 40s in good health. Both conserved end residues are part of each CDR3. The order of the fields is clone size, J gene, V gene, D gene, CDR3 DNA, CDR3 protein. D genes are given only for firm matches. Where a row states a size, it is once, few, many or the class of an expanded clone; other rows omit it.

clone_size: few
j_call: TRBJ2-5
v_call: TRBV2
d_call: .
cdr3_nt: TGTGCCAGCAGTTTTTATGGGGCGGTGCAAGAGACCCAGTACTTC
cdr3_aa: CASSFYGAVQETQYF

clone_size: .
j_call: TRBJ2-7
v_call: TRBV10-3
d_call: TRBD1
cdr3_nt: TGTGCCATCAGTCCCGGACAGGGGAACTACGAGCAGTACTTC
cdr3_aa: CAISPGQGNYEQYF

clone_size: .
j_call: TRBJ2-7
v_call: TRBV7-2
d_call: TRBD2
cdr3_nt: TGTGCCAGCAGCCGACTAGCTGGGCACGAGCAGTACTTC
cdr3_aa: CASSRLAGHEQYF

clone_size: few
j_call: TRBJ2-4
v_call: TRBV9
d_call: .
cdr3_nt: TGTGCCAGCAGTACTAGGACAGAAAACATTCAGTACTTC
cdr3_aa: CASSTRTENIQYF

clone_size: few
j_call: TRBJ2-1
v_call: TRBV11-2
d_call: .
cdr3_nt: TGTGCCAGCAGCTTAGCGCGATCTAGGAATGAGCAGTTCTTC
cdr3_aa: CASSLARSRNEQFF

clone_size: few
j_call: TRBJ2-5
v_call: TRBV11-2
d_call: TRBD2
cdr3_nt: TGTGCCAGCAGCTTAGGAACCCTAGCGGGCCTCCAAGAGACCCAGTACTTC
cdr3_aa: CASSLGTLAGLQETQYF

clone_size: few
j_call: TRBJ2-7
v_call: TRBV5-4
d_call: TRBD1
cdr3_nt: TGTGCCAGCAGCCGGACAGGGAGCTCCTACGAGCAGTACTTC
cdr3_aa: CASSRTGSSYEQYF

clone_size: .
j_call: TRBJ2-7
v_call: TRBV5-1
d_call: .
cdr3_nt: TGCGCCAGCAGCCAAGAGACAGCCTACGAGCAGTACTTC
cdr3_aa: CASSQETAYEQYF

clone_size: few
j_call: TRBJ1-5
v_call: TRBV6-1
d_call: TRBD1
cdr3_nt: TGTGCCAGCAGTGCCACTAAGGACAGGGGGCGCAAACAGCCCCAGCATTTT
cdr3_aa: CASSATKDRGRKQPQHF

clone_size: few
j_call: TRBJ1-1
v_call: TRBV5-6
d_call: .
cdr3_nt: TGTGCCAGCAGCTTTTCAGGGGACACACGTTACGGCACTGAAGCTTTCTTT
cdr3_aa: CASSFSGDTRYGTEAFF

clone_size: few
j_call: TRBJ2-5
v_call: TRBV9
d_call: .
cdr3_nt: TGTGCCAGCAGCCCCGGGGAAGAGACCCAGTACTTC
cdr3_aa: CASSPGEETQYF

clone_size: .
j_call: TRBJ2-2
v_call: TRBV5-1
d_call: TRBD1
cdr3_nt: TGCGCCAGCAACCCCCGGACAGGGTCGAACACCGGGGAGCTGTTTTTT
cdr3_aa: CASNPRTGSNTGELFF

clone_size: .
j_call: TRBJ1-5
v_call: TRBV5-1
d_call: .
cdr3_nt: TGCGCCAGCAGCTTGGGACAGACAAAAAATCAGCCCCAGCATTTT
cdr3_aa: CASSLGQTKNQPQHF

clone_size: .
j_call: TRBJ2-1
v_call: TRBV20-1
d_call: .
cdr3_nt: TGCAGTGCTGAAGACAGGCATGAGCAGTTCTTC
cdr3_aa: CSAEDRHEQFF

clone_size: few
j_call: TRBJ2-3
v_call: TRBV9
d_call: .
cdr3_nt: TGTGCCAGCAGCCCTAGGGACAACTTCTACACAGATACGCAGTATTTT
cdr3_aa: CASSPRDNFYTDTQYF

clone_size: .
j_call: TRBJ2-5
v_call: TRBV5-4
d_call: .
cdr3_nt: TGTGCCAGCAGCTTGGACAGTCAAGAGACCCAGTACTTC
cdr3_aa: CASSLDSQETQYF

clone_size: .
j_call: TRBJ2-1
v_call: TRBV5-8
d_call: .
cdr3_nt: TGTGCCAGCAGCCCAGGACGAGGGGGGGTCAATGAGCAGTTCTTC
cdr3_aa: CASSPGRGGVNEQFF

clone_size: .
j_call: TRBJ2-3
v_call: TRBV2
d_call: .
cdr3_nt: TGTGCCAGCAAGACGACTAGCACAGATACGCAGTATTTT
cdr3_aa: CASKTTSTDTQYF

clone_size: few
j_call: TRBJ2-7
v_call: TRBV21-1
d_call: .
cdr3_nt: TGTGCCAGCAGCCTTTGTGTACGGGTGAAGTACTTC
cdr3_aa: CASSLCVRVKYF

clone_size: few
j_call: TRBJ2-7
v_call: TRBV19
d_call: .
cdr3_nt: TGTGCCAGTAGTTCAGCAGACTTCCCCTCCTACGAGCAGTACTTC
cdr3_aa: CASSSADFPSYEQYF

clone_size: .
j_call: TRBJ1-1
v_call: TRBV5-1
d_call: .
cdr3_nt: TGCGCCAGCAGCTTGGGCGTCAGGGGCACTGAAGCTTTCTTT
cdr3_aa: CASSLGVRGTEAFF

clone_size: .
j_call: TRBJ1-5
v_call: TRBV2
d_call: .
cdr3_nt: TGTGCCAGCAGTGAGGCGGGGCCCAATCAGCCCCAGCATTTT
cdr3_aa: CASSEAGPNQPQHF

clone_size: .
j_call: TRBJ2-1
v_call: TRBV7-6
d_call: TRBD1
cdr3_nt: TGTACCAGCAGCTCGAGACAGGGAGCGAACAATGAGCAGTTCTTC
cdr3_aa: CTSSSRQGANNEQFF

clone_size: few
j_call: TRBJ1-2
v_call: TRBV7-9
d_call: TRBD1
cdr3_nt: TGTGCCAGCAGCTTTGGACAGGACGAGGGCTACACCTTC
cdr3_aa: CASSFGQDEGYTF

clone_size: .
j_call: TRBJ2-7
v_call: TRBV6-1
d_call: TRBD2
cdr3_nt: TGTGCCAGCAGGGCCTTAGCGGGGCAAGACTACGAGCAGTACTTC
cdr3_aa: CASRALAGQDYEQYF

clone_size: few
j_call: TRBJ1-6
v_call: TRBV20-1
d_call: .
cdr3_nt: TGCAGTGCTAGTCACACCACAACCCTCCACTTT
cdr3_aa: CSASHTTTLHF

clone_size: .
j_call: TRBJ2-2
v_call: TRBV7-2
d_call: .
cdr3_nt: TGTGCCAGCAGCCCAGGGTCCAGAACCGGGGAGCTGTTTTTT
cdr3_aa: CASSPGSRTGELFF

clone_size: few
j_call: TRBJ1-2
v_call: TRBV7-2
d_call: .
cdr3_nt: TGTGCCAGCAGCTTAGAACCGGTCCGGGCGGGAGGCTACACCTTC
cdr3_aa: CASSLEPVRAGGYTF

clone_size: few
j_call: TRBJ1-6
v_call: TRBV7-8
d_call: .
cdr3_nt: TGTGCCAGCAGCTTAGGGGACACTAATTCACCCCTCCACTTT
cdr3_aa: CASSLGDTNSPLHF

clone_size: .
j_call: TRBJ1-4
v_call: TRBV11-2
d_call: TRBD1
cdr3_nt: TGTGCCAGCAGCTTTGACAGGGCGGCTGAAAAACTGTTTTTT
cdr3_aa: CASSFDRAAEKLFF

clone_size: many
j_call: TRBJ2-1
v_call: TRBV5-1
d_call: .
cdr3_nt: TGCGCCAGCACCCGGGGGTCAGAGGGTGAGCAGTTCTTC
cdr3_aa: CASTRGSEGEQFF

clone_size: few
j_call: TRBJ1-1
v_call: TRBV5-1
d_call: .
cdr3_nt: TGCGCCAGCAGCTATACGACGGGGAACACTGAAGCTTTCTTT
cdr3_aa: CASSYTTGNTEAFF

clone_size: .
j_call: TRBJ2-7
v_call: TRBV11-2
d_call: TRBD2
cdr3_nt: TGTGCCAGCAGCTTACGACCGGGACTAGCGGGGCGCCCATACGAGCAGTACTTC
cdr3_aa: CASSLRPGLAGRPYEQYF

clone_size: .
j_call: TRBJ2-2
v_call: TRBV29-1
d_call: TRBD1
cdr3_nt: TGCAGCGCGAGACAGGGGCTATCGAACACCGGGGAGCTGTTTTTT
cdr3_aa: CSARQGLSNTGELFF

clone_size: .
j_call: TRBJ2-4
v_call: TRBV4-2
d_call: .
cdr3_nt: TGTGCCAGCAGCGGGCGGGACAAAAACATTCAGTACTTC
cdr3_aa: CASSGRDKNIQYF

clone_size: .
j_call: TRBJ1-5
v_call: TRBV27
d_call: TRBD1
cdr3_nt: TGTGCCAGCAGTTTTGGACAGGGTAGCAATCAGCCCCAGCATTTT
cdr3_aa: CASSFGQGSNQPQHF